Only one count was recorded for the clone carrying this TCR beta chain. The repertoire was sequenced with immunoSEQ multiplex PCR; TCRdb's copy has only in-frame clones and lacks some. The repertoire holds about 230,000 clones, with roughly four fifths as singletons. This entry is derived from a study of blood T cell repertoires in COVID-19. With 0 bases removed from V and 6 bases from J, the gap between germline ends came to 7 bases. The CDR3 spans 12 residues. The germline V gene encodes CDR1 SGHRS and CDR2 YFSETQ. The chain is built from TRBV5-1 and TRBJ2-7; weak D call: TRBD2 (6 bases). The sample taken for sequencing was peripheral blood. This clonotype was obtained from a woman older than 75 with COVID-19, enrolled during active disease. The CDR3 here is CASSLVGGEQYF. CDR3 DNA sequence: TGCGCCAGCAGCTTGGTCGGGGGCGAGCAGTACTTC. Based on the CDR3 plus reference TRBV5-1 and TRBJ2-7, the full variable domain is KAGVTQTPRYLIKTRGQQVTLSCSPISGHRSVSWYQQTPGQGLQFLFEYFSETQRNKGNFPGRFSGRQFSNSRSEMNVSTLELGDSALYLCASSLVGGEQYFGPGTRLTVT.